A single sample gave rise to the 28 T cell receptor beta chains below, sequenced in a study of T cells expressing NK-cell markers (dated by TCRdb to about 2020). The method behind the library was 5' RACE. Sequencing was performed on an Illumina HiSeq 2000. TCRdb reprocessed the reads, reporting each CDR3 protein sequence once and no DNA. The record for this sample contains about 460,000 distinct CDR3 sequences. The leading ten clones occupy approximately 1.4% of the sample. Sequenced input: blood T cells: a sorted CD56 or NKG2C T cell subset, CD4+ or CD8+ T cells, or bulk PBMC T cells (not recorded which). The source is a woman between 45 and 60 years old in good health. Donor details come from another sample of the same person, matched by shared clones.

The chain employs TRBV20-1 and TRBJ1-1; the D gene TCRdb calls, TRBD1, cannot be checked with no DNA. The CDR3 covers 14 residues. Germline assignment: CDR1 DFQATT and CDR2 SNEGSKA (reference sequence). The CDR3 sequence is CSARPDRGWTEAFF.

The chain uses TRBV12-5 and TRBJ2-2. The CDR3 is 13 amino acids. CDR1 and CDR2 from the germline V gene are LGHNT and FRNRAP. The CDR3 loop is CASARLNTGELFF.

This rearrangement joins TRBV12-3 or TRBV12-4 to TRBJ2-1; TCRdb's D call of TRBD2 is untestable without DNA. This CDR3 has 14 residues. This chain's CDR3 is CATWTSGSYNEQFF.

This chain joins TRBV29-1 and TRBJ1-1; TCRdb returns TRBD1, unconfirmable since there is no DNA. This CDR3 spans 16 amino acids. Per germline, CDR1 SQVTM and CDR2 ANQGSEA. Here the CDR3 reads CSVVRKPTGRGTEAFF.

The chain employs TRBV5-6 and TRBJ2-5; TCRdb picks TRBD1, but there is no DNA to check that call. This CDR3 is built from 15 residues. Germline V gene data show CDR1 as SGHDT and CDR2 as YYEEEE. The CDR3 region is CASSLRSGGQETQYF.

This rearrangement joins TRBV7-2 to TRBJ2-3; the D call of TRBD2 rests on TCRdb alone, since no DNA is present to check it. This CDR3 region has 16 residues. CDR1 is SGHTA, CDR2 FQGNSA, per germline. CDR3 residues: CASSLVGRKSTDTQYF.

The CDR3 reads CAITGGLSTDTQYF. J is TRBJ2-3 and V is TRBV10-3; the D call of TRBD1 rests on TCRdb alone, since no DNA is present to check it. The CDR3 totals 14 residues. In germline, CDR1 is ENHRY, CDR2 SYGVKD.

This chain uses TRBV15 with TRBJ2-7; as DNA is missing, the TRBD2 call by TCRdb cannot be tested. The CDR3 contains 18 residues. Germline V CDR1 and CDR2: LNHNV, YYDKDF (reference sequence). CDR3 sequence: CATSRSKAVLAGAYEQYF. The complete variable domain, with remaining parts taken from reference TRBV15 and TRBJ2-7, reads DAMVIQNPRYQVTQFGKPVTLSCSQTLNHNVMYWYQQKSSQAPKLLFHYYDKDFNNEADTPDNFQSRRPNTSFCFLDIRSPGLGDTAMYLCATSRSKAVLAGAYEQYFGPGTRLTVT.

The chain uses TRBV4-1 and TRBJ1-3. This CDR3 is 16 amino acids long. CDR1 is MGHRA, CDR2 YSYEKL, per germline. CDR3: CASSQLSLGPEDTIYF.

CDR3 in amino acids: CATQTELYEQYF. The V call is TRBV28, the J call TRBJ2-7. This CDR3 contains 12 residues. Looked up from germline, CDR1 is MDHEN and CDR2 is SYDVKM.

The CDR3 sequence is CASSLGLVYTGELFF. This chain uses TRBV5-6 with TRBJ2-2; the TCRdb call, TRBD2, lacks DNA for checking. Germline values: CDR1 SGHDT, CDR2 YYEEEE. The CDR3 contains 15 residues. The variable domain in full, completed from reference TRBV5-6 and TRBJ2-2, reads DAGVTQSPTHLIKTRGQQVTLRCSPKSGHDTVSWYQQALGQGPQFIFQYYEEEERQRGNFPDRFSGHQFPNYSSELNVNALLLGDSALYLCASSLGLVYTGELFFGEGSRLTVL.

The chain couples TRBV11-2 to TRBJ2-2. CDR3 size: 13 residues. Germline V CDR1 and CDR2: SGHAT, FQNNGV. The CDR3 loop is CASSHTTAGELFF.

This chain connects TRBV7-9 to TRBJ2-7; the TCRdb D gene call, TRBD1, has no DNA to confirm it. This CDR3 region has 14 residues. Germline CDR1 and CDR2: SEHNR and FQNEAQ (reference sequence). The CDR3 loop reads CASSFLWDSYEQYF.

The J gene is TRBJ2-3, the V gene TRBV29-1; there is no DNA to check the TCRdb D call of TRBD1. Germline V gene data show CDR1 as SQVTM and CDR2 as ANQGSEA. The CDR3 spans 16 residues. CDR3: CSVALYEGASTDTQYF.

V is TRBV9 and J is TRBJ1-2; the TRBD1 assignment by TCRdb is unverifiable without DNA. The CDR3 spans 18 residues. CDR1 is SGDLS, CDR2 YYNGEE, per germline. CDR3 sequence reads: CASSVDFVEQGANYGYTF.

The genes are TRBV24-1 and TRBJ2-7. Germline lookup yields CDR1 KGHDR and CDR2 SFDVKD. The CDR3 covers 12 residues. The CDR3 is CATSSTGYEQYF.

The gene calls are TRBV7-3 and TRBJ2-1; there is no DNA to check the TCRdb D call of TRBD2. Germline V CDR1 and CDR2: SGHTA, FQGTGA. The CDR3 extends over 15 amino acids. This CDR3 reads CASSLDGLGYNEQFF.

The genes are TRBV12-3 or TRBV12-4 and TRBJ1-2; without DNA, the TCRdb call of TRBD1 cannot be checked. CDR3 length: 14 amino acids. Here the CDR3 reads CASRQGPANYGYTF.

CDR3 region: CSAKRAGTGDDGELFF. This chain connects TRBV20-1 to TRBJ2-2; TCRdb gives TRBD1 as the D gene, but with no DNA this cannot be confirmed. Germline values: CDR1 DFQATT, CDR2 SNEGSKA (reference sequence). The CDR3 is made up of 16 amino acids.

This chain's CDR3 is CASSWGQGTGYNEQFF. The chain has TRBV5-1 and TRBJ2-1; TCRdb indicates TRBD1, and absent DNA this call remains unverified. The CDR3 spans 16 residues. Per the germline V gene, CDR1 is SGHRS and CDR2 is YFSETQ.

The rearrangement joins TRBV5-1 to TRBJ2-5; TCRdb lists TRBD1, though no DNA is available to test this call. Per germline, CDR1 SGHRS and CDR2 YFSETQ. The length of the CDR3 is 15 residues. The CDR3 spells CASSLGTEYQETQYF.

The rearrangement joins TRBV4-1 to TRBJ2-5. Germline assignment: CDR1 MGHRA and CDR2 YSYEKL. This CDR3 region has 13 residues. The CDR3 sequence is CASSQEMRFAQYF.

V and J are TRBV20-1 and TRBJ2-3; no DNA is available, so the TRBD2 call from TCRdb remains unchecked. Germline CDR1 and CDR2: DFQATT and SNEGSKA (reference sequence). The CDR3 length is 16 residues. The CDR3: CSGKGQLATSTDTQYF.

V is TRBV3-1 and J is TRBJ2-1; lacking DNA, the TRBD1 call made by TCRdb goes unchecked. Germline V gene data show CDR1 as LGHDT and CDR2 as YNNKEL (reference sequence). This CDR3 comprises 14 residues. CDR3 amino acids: CASSQVGGQGEQFF.

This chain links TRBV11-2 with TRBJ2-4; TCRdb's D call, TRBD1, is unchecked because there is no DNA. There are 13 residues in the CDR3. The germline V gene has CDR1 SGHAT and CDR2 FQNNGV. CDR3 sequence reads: CATQGQGKNIQYF.

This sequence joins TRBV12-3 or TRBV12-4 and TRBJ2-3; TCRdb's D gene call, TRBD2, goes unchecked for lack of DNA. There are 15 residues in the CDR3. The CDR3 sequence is CASSPSLREGPRKYF.

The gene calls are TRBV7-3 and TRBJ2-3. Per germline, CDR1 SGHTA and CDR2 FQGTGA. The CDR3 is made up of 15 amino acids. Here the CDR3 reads CASSKLEGYTDTQYF.

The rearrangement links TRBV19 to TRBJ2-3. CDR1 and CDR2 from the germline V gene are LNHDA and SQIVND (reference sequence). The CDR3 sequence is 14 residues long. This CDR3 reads CASSMMASTDTQYF.